This record covers a single T cell receptor (beta chain). Its antigen is currently not known. No quality values exist for individual bases; no much larger clone is one base distant. Sample time point, as interpreted from the label and publication: about 28 days (+/-7) after the second vaccine dose. Because spike-specific TCR depth and breadth did not differ between the two schedules, AZD1222 recipients who got a second dose at roughly 4 weeks were pooled with those who got a second dose at roughly 12 weeks. Vaccinee samples were obtained from the UK trials COV001 and COV002, which included a single-blind randomized controlled phase 2/3 trial of AZD1222 (ChAdOx1 nCoV-19) in healthy adults. For TCRbeta chain sequencing, PBMC samples were collected from trial participants at day 0 and at day 28 after the second dose. There are 12 amino acids in the CDR3, from cysteine to phenylalanine inclusive. Kept here is only the CDR3 DNA, which spans 36 bases and is read in frame from base 1. Sequences SNHLY (CDR1) and FYNNEI (CDR2) are obtained from the germline V gene.

The data stem from a study of T cell responses to AZD1222 COVID-19 vaccine (dated by TCRdb to the early 2020s). A note on the overall study: A total of 230 to 250 trial participants underwent TCR sequencing, of whom more than 200 had received two doses of AZD1222 and 26 had received two doses of the MenACWY control vaccine. Trial participants were enrolled by age into 18-55, 56-69 and 70-plus year subgroups, with around 140, 26 and 57 TCR-sequenced participants respectively. General conclusions and limits of the study: Because no samples from the day 14 peak response were available, repertoires could be characterized only after the peak T cell response. Participants were mostly white British and included more females than males, and it was suggested by the authors that clonal diversity may have been underestimated. Epitopes outside the regions mutated in the B.1.351 and B.1.1.7 variants were reportedly recognized by nearly half of the unique spike-specific TCRs. The whole spike protein was spanned by vaccine-associated CD4 TCRs, and dominant responses were seen in regions 160-218 and 743-854. Spike-specific TCR breadth and depth rose significantly after two AZD1222 doses compared with day 0 and with MenACWY recipients. Conclusions about previously exposed vaccinees are limited because only six or seven AZD1222 recipients were SARS-CoV-2 seropositive at baseline. In the small 56-69-year group, the increase in depth fell short of significance, most likely because of low power.

The CDR3 regions of human TCRbeta chains were analyzed by immunosequencing. The original pipeline was this. Repertoire TCRs were matched against a reference library of SARS-CoV-2-specific TCRs generated with the MIRA antigen-specificity platform. Breadth meant the fraction of unique TCRs that were SARS-CoV-2-associated, whereas depth meant the fraction of total T cells that were SARS-CoV-2-associated. Using the MIRA data, each spike-specific TCR was assigned both to the spike region to which the TCR was reactive and to a CD4 or CD8 class. Log10-transformed breadth and depth values were compared by one-way ANOVA with Sidak's multiple comparisons tests. Held by TCRdb, this immuneACCESS table contains in-frame sequences only and omits some clones. Under half of the omission traces to an unresolved V gene where checked; the cause of the rest is unknown. That table is the source of V, J and clone size, and D and trimming were worked out from the DNA. This sample has approximately 140,000 clones in its table, and roughly 93% of those were observed once. Jointly, the top ten make up about a tenth of the sample.

This receptor was taken from an adult who received the AZD1222 COVID-19 vaccine. This chain joins TRBV2 to TRBJ2-2, with no confidently assigned D gene. The sequencing here drew on peripheral blood, taken 28 days after the second AZD1222 dose. Read as DNA, the sequence is TGTGCTTTTGCCCCGGGCACCGGGGAGCTGTTTTTT. Its translation is CAFAPGTGELFF.